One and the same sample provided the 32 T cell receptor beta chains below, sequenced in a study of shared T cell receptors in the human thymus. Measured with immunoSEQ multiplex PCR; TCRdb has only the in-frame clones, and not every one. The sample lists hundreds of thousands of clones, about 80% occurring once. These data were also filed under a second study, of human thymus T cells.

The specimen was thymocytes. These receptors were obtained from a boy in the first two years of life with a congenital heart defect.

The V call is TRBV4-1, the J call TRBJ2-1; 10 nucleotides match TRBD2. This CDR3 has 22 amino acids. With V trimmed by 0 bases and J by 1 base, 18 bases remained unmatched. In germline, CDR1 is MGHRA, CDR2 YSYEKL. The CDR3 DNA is TGCGCCAGCAGCCAAGACGGTGAATGGCGGCCTAGCGGGAGAGGGTCCTACAATGAGCAGTTCTTC. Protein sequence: CASSQDGEWRPSGRGSYNEQFF.

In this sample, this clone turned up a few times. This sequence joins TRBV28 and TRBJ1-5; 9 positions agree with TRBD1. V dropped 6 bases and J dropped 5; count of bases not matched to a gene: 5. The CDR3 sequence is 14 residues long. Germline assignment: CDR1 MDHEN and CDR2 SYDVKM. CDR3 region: CASSLDRGDQPQHF. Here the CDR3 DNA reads TGTGCCAGCAGCCTTGACAGGGGGGATCAGCCCCAGCATTTT.

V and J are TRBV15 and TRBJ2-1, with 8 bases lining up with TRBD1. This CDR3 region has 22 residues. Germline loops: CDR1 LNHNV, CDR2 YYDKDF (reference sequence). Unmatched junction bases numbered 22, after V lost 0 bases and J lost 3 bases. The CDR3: CATSRDWRFGAATGDFYNEQFF. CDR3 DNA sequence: TGTGCCACCAGCAGAGATTGGCGTTTTGGCGCTGCGACAGGGGATTTCTACAATGAGCAGTTCTTC.

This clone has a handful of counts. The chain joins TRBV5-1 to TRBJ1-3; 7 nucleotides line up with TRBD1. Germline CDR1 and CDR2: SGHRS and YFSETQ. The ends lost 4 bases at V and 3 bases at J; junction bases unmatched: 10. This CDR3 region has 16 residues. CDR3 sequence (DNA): TGCGCCAGCAGCCCCGACCCGACAGGGTATGGAAACACCATATATTTT. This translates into CASSPDPTGYGNTIYF.

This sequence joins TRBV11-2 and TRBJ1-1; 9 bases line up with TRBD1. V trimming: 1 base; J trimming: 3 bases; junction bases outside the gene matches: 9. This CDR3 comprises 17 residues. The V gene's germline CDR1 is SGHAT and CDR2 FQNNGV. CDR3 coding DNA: TGTGCCAGCAGCTTAGGGATTTTTTGGACAGGGGACACTGAAGCTTTCTTT. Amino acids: CASSLGIFWTGDTEAFF.

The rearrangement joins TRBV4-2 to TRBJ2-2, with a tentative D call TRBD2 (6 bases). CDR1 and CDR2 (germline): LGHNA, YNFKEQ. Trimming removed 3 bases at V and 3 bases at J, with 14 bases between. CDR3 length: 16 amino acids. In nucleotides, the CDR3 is TGTGCCAGCAGCCACGGGAGTGGGAAGGACACCGGGGAGCTGTTTTTT. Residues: CASSHGSGKDTGELFF.

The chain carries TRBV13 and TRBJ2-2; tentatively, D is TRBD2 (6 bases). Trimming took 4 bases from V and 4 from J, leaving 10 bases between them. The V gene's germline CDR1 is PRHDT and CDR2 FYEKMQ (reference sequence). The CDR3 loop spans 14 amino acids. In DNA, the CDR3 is TGTGCCAGCAGCTCCAGGGAGGCCACCGGGGAGCTGTTTTTT. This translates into CASSSREATGELFF.

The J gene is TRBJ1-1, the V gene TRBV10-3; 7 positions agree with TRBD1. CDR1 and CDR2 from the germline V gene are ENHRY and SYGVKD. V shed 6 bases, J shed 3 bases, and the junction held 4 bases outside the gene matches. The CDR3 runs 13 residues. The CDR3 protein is CAIRGDRDTEAFF. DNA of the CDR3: TGTGCCATCAGGGGTGACAGGGACACTGAAGCTTTCTTT.

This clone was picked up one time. Here the CDR3 DNA reads TGTGCCAGCAGCTCGGGACAGCTACCTGGCTACACCTTC. This sequence encodes CASSSGQLPGYTF. V is TRBV7-2 and J is TRBJ1-2; TRBD1 matches 7 bases. The CDR3 contains 13 residues. J lost 7 bases, V lost 4 bases, and 6 bases had no gene match. Germline V gives CDR1 SGHTA, CDR2 FQGNSA.

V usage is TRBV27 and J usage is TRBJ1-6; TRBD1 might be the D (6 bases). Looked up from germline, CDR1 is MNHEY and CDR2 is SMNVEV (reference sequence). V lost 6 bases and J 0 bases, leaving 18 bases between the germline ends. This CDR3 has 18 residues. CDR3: CASRKRDKGGSYNSPLHF. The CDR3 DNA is TGTGCCAGCAGAAAGAGGGACAAAGGAGGCTCCTATAATTCACCCCTCCACTTT.

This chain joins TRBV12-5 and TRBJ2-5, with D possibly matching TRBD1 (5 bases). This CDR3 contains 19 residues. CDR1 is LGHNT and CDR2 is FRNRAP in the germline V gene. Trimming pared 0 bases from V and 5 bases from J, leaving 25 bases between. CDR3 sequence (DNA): TGTGCTAGTGGTTTGGTGCCCCTCCCCATAGGGGAAGGGAAGGAGACCCAGTACTTC. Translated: CASGLVPLPIGEGKETQYF.

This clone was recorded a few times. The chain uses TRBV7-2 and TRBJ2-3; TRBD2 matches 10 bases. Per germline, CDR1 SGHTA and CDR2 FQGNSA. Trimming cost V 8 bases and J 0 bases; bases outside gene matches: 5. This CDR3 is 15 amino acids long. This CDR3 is CASQPTSGSTDTQYF. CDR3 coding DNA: TGTGCCAGCCAACCGACTAGCGGGAGCACAGATACGCAGTATTTT.

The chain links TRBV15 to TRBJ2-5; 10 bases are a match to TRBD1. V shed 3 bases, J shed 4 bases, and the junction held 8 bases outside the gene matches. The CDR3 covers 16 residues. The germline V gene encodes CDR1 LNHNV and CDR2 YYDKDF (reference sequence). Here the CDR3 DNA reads TGTGCCACCAGCAGGGACCGGGACAGGGGTGGAGAGACCCAGTACTTC. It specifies CATSRDRDRGGETQYF.

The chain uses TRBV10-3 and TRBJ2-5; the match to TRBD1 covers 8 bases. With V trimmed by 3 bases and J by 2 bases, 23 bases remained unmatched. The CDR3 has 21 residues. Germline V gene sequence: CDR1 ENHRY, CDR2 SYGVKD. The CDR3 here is CAISENSRTGTKLRGQETQYF. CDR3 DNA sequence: TGTGCCATCAGTGAAAACTCCAGGACAGGGACAAAGCTAAGAGGACAAGAGACCCAGTACTTC.

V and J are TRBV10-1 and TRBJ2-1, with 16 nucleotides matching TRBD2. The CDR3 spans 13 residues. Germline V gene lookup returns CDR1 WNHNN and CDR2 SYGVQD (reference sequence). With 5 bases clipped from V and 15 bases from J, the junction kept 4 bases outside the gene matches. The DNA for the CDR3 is TGCGCCAGCAGTCCGGGACTAGCGGGAGGGTCGTTCTTC. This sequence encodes CASSPGLAGGSFF.

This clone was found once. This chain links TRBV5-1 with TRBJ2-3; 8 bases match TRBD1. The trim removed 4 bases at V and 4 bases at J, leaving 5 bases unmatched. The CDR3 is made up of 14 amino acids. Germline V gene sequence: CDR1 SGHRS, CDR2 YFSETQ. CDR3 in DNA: TGCGCCAGCAGCCCGGACAGGGTCCCAGATACGCAGTATTTT. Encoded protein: CASSPDRVPDTQYF.

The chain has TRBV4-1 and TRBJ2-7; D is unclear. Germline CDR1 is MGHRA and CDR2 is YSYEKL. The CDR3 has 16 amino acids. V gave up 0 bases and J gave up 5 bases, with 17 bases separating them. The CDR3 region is CASSQDEHGESHEQYF. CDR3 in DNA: TGCGCCAGCAGCCAAGATGAACACGGAGAAAGCCACGAGCAGTACTTC.

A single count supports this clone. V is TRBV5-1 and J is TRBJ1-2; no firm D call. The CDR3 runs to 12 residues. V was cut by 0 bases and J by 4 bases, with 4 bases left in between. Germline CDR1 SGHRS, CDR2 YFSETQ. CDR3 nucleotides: TGCGCCAGCAGCTTGGGAGCCTATGGCTACACCTTC. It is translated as CASSLGAYGYTF.

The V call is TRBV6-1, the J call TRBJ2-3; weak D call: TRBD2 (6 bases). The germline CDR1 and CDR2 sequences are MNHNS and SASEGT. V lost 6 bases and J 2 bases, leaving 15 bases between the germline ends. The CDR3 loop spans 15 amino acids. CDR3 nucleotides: TGTGCCAGCAGCCACCGGGACTTACACACAGATACGCAGTATTTT. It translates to CASSHRDLHTDTQYF.

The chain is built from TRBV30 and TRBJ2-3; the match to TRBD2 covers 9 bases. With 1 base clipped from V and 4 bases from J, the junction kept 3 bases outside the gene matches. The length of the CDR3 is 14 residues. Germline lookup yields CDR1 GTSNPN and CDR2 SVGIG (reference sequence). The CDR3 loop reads CAWSGREGPDTQYF. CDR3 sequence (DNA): TGTGCCTGGAGTGGGCGGGAGGGCCCAGATACGCAGTATTTT.

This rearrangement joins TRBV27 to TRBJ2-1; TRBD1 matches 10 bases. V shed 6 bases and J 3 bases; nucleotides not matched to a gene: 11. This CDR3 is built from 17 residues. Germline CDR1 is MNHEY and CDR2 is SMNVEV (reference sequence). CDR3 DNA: TGTGCCAGCAGCTCTACCCGGGGACAGGGGTACTACAATGAGCAGTTCTTC. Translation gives CASSSTRGQGYYNEQFF.

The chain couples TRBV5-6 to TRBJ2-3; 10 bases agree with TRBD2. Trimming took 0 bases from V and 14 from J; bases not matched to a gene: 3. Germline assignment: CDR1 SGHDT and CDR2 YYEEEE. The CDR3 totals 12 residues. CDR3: CASSLELAGLYF. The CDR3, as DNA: TGTGCCAGCAGCTTGGAACTAGCGGGACTGTATTTT.

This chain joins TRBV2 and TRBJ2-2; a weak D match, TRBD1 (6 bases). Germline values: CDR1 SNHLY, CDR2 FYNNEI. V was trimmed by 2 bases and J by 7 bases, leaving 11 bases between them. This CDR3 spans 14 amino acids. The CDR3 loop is CASSEQGLGGELFF. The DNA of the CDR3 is TGTGCCAGCAGTGAACAGGGGTTGGGCGGGGAGCTGTTTTTT.

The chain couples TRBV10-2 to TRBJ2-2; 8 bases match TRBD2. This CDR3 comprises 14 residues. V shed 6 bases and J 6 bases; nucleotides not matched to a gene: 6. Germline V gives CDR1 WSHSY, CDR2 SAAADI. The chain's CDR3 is CASSEREWAGELFF. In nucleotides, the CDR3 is TGCGCCAGCAGCGAGCGGGAGTGGGCCGGGGAGCTGTTTTTT.

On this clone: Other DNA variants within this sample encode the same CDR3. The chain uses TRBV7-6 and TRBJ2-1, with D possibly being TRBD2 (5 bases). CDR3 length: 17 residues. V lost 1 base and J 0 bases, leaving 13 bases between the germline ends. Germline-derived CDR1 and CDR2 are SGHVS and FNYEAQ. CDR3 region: CASSLVPSGSSYNEQFF. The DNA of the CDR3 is TGTGCCAGCAGCTTAGTCCCGAGCGGAAGCTCCTACAATGAGCAGTTCTTC.

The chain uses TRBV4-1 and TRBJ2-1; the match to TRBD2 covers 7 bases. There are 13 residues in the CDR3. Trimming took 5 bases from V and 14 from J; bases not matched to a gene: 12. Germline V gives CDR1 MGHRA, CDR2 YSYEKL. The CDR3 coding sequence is TGCGCCAGCAGCGGCCTCACTAGCGACTGCAAGTTCTTC. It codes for CASSGLTSDCKFF.

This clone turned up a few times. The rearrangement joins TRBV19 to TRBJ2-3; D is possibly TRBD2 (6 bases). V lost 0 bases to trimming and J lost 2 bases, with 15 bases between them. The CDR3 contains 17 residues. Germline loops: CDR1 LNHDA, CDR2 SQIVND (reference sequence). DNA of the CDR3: TGTGCCAGTAGTATAGAAGTCGGGCGGGACGACACAGATACGCAGTATTTT. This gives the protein CASSIEVGRDDTDTQYF.

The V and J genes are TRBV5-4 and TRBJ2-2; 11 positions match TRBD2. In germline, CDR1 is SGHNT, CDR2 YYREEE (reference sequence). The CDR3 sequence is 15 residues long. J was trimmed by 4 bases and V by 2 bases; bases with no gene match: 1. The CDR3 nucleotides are TGTGCCAGCAGCTTCGGACTAGCGGGCACCGGGGAGCTGTTTTTT. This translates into CASSFGLAGTGELFF.

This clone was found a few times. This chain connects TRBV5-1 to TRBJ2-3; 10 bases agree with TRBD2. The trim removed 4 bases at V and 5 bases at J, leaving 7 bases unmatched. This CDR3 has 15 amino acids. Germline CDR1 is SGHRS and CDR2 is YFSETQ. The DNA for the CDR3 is TGCGCCAGCAGCCTCCTAGCGGGAGTCAGAGATACGCAGTATTTT. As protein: CASSLLAGVRDTQYF.

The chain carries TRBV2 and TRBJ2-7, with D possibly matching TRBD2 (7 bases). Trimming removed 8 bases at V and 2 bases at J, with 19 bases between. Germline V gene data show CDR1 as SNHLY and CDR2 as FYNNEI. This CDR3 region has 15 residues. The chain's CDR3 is CASLSRGAPTYEQYF. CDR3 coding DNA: TGTGCCAGCCTGTCACGGGGGGCCCCGACCTACGAGCAGTACTTC.

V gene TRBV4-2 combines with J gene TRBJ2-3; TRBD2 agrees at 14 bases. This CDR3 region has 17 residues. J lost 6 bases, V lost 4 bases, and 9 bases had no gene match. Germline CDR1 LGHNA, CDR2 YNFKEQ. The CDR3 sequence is CASSPRPTSGREDTQYF. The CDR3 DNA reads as TGTGCCAGCAGCCCCCGCCCGACTAGCGGGAGGGAGGATACGCAGTATTTT.

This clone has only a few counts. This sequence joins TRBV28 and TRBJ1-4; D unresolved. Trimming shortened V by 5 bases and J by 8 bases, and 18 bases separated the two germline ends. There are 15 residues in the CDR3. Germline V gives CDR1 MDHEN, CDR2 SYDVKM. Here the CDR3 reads CASSPDSRPWEKLFF. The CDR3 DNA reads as TGTGCCAGCAGTCCTGACTCCCGGCCCTGGGAAAAACTGTTTTTT.